This T cell receptor beta chain was identified in a study of vaccination and CD4 T cells after COVID-19. Study-level information: Overlapping spike peptides of SARS-CoV-2, HCoV-NL63, HCoV-OC43 and HCoV-229E stimulated the cells.

Germline V lookup: CDR1 MNHEY, CDR2 SMNVEV (reference sequence). CDR3 length: 17 amino acids. The ends were cut back, 0 bases at V and 0 bases at J, with 13 bases in the middle. This clonotype was found a few times. Its matching antigen is unknown. Treatment of the sample: roughly 11-day PBMC culture with coronavirus spike peptide pools or control peptides (ViraFEST assay). The medium had half its volume replaced with fresh IL-2 medium on days 3 and 7. Cultured CD4+ T cell DNA underwent sequencing with the Oncomine TCR Beta short-read assay. TCRdb independently ran MiXCR on the PCR reads; one entry per CDR3 protein. The table shows some 12,000 distinct CDR3 sequences, with 50% occurring only once.

The chain uses TRBV27 and TRBJ2-3; tentatively, D is TRBD2 (5 bases). What was sequenced was CD4+ T cells from blood, cultured in vitro. This receptor was taken from a human donor who had recovered from COVID-19. The CDR3 DNA reads TGTGCCAGCAGTTTATCGTGGACTCCAAGAAGCACAGATACGCAGTATTTT. Its translation: CASSLSWTPRSTDTQYF.